The clone carrying this T cell receptor beta chain showed up just once. This entry belongs to a study of shared clonotypes between healthy human individuals. Some clones are missing from TCRdb's copy, which holds only in-frame ones; the method was immunoSEQ multiplex PCR. Of 650,000 to 800,000 clones listed, about 90% are singletons. Germline assignment: CDR1 SGHDN and CDR2 FVKESK. The CDR3 is 14 residues long. Trimming cost V 5 bases and J 2 bases; bases outside gene matches: 3. Cells designated naive CD8 were CD45RO-negative and were positively selected for CCR7, with terminally differentiated effector memory CD45RA+ cells excluded.

The sequenced sample consisted of naive CD8+ T cells sorted from blood. This receptor was taken from a man aged 25 to 45 in good health. The chain couples TRBV14 to TRBJ2-7; 10 bases are shared with TRBD1. This CDR3 reads CASSAGTGAYEQYF. The CDR3, as DNA: TGTGCCAGCAGCGCCGGGACAGGGGCCTACGAGCAGTACTTC.